The T cell receptor beta chain under discussion was sequenced for a study of blood T cell repertoires in COVID-19. As for the study in general: The cDNA or gDNA used as material had been derived from T cells, B-cell-depleted T cells, or PBMCs.

V dropped 0 bases and J dropped 4; count of bases not matched to a gene: 4. CDR3 length equals 15 residues. Germline CDR1 SGHRS, CDR2 YFSETQ. A Seattle source enrolled patients during active infection and followed them longitudinally. Authors' analysis steps: Reference gene primer amplification yielded estimated nucleated cell counts. The table came from immunoSEQ multiplex PCR; TCRdb's copy has only in-frame clones and leaves some out. The V and J calls and clone size come from that table; D and trimming were worked out from the DNA. The sample holds approximately 50,000 clones; around 81% are singletons and the top ten take more than 20%.

Sample: peripheral blood. The chain is built from TRBV5-1 and TRBJ2-7, with 10 nucleotides matching TRBD1. The TCR originated in a woman aged 80 or over with COVID-19, enrolled during active disease. The CDR3 sequence: CASSLGGTGAYEQYF. The CDR3 DNA reads TGCGCCAGCAGCTTGGGTGGGACAGGGGCTTACGAGCAGTACTTC.